These 16 T cell receptor beta chains came from one sample sequenced in a study of blood T cells in healthy people across ages. Then a second PCR, running about 6 to 11 cycles, was carried out with a sample-barcoded 5' primer and a J-beta primer mix. TCRdb fed the 5' RACE reads into MiXCR, producing one record per CDR3 protein. The sample records roughly 1,700,000 distinct CDR3 sequences, roughly 27% being singletons. Source material: blood. These receptors were obtained from a woman in her thirties in good health.

This clonotype was seen at least ten times. The rearrangement uses TRBV6-6 and TRBJ2-1; D possibly corresponds to TRBD1 (5 bases). CDR1 is MNHNY and CDR2 is SVGAGI in the germline V gene (reference sequence). The length of the CDR3 is 14 residues. V dropped 2 bases and J dropped 4 bases, with 9 bases sitting between them. Here the CDR3 DNA reads TGTGCCAGCAGTTACAGCAGGGAATACAATGAGCAGTTCTTC. It yields the protein CASSYSREYNEQFF.

As to this clonotype: An end of the junction does not agree with germline; a read error may underlie this. The rearrangement links TRBV7-9 to TRBJ1-2; maybe TRBD1 (5 bases). Germline CDR1 SEHNR, CDR2 FQNEAQ (reference sequence). This CDR3 has 16 amino acids. In DNA, the CDR3 is TGTGCCAGCAGCCCGAACAGGACTCCCCGAGACTATGGCTACATCTTC. Its protein is CASSPNRTPRDYGYIF.

There are a few counts of this clonotype. The CDR3 spells CASSPDEGEKLFF. CDR3 nucleotide sequence: TGCGCCAGCAGCCCGGACGAGGGTGAAAAACTGTTTTTT. The chain links TRBV5-1 to TRBJ1-4, with unresolved D. Deletions cut 4 bases from V and 7 bases from J, with 11 bases between. Germline CDR1 SGHRS, CDR2 YFSETQ. The CDR3 loop spans 13 amino acids.

This clonotype was observed a handful of times. V usage is TRBV18 and J usage is TRBJ1-2, with TRBD1 matching over 9 bases. This CDR3 has 18 residues. The V gene's germline CDR1 is KGHSH and CDR2 LQKENI. Trimming at V came to 6 bases and at J to 6 bases, leaving 20 bases not matched to a gene. The CDR3 region has the DNA TGTGCCAGCTCTCCGGGACAGGGAAGTCGTCTCTTGGAGGATGGCTACACCTTC. Its protein is CASSPGQGSRLLEDGYTF. Drawing the rest from reference TRBV18 and TRBJ1-2, the complete variable domain is NAGVMQNPRHLVRRRGQEARLRCSPMKGHSHVYWYRQLPEEGLKFMVYLQKENIIDESGMPKERFSAEFPKEGPSILRIQQVVRGDSAAYFCASSPGQGSRLLEDGYTFGSGTRLTVV.

This clonotype was seen ten or more times. The rearrangement joins TRBV10-3 to TRBJ1-2, with unresolved D. The CDR3 runs 14 residues. V was clipped by 2 bases and J by 8 bases, with 15 bases between them. Germline V gives CDR1 ENHRY, CDR2 SYGVKD. The CDR3 protein is CAISEDPSVDGYTF. In DNA, the CDR3 is TGTGCCATCAGTGAGGATCCCAGTGTTGACGGCTACACCTTC.

With regard to this clonotype: It differs at one base from a far larger clone, so likely a read error. J is TRBJ2-7 and V is TRBV12-3 or TRBV12-4, with unresolved D. Trimming shortened V by 6 bases and J by 7 bases, and 13 bases separated the two germline ends. This CDR3 contains 12 residues. The CDR3 DNA follows: TGTGCCAGCAGCCGAGGCTACAATGAGCAGTACTTC. Its translation is CASSRGYNEQYF.

This clonotype appeared a few times. The rearrangement links TRBV6-2 or TRBV6-3 to TRBJ1-1, with D uncertain. CDR1 is MNHEY, CDR2 SVGEGT, per germline. Trimming took off 0 bases at V and 4 bases at J, with 15 bases between the two ends. CDR3 size: 16 residues. The CDR3 DNA reads TGTGCCAGCAGTTACTCGAAGCGAAGGGTTAGCACTGAAGCTTTCTTT. Protein product: CASSYSKRRVSTEAFF.

A few counts support this clonotype. The chain recombines TRBV20-1 with TRBJ2-5, with a tentative D call TRBD1 (6 bases). The CDR3 contains 11 residues. Germline lookup yields CDR1 DFQATT and CDR2 SNEGSKA (reference sequence). Trimming stripped 5 bases from V and 4 bases from J, with 8 bases between. In nucleotides, the CDR3 is TGCAGTGCTCAACAGGGAGAGACCCAGTACTTC. Translation: CSAQQGETQYF.

As for this clonotype: One end of the junction is discordant with germline, which a read error may explain. J is TRBJ1-5 and V is TRBV7-2; D perhaps matches TRBD1 (6 bases). This CDR3 has 14 amino acids. Looked up from germline, CDR1 is SGHTA and CDR2 is FQGNSA. The chain's CDR3 is CASSSTGHAMPQHF. For the CDR3, the DNA is TGTGCCAGTAGCTCAACAGGGCACGCTATGCCCCAGCATTTT.

The J gene is TRBJ1-1, the V gene TRBV9, with D possibly matching TRBD1 (6 bases). Germline CDR1 reads SGDLS; CDR2 reads YYNGEE. The CDR3 covers 16 residues. Trimming shortened V by 4 bases and J by 1 base, and 17 bases separated the two germline ends. The CDR3 sequence is CASSPLSGTSNTEAFF. In DNA, the CDR3 is TGTGCCAGCAGCCCGCTCTCCGGGACATCGAACACTGAAGCTTTCTTT.

Comments on this clonotype: The junction differs from germline at one of its ends, possibly a read error. This sequence joins TRBV7-6 and TRBJ1-2, with TRBD1 as a possible D gene (6 bases). The CDR3 is 15 residues long. Germline assignment: CDR1 SGHVS and CDR2 FNYEAQ. CDR3 sequence: CASSLGSPGGCGYTF. Here the CDR3 DNA reads TGTGCTAGCAGCTTAGGTAGTCCCGGGGGCTGTGGCTACACCTTC.

Of note for this clonotype: A much more abundant neighbour one base away suggests this may be a read error. The chain is built from TRBV15 and TRBJ2-1; 8 bases align to TRBD2. The CDR3 has 16 amino acids. Germline lookup yields CDR1 LNHNV and CDR2 YYDKDF (reference sequence). J gave up 5 bases and V 5 bases, and 11 bases lay outside the gene matches. The CDR3 reads CATSPPRGGRNNEQFF. The CDR3, as DNA: TGTGCCACCAGCCCCCCACGAGGCGGGAGGAACAATGAGCAGTTCTTC. Combining the CDR3 with reference TRBV15 and TRBJ2-1 gives the whole variable domain DAMVIQNPRYQVTQFGKPVTLSCSQTLNHNVMYWYQQKSSQAPKLLFHYYDKDFNNEADTPDNFQSRRPNTSFCFLDIRSPGLGDTAMYLCATSPPRGGRNNEQFFGPGTRLTVL.

The chain joins TRBV6-5 to TRBJ2-5; 14 nucleotides match TRBD2. The CDR3 runs to 19 residues. Germline V gene lookup returns CDR1 MNHEY and CDR2 SVGAGI. V was clipped by 2 bases and J by 2 bases; unmatched bases: 10. CDR3 sequence (DNA): TGTGCCAGCAGTTACCTTAGGGGACTAGCGGGAGTAAGGCAAGAGACCCAGTACTTC. Translating gives CASSYLRGLAGVRQETQYF.

To note about this clonotype: This may be a read error: a much more frequent sequence differs by one nucleotide. The chain combines TRBV7-6 with TRBJ2-3; D gene ambiguous. This CDR3 region has 13 residues. V was trimmed by 5 bases and J by 4 bases, leaving 10 bases between them. CDR1 is SGHVS and CDR2 is FNYEAQ in the germline V gene. The CDR3 region has the DNA TGTGCCAGCAGCCATACTATCGCAGATACGCAGTATTTT. Translation: CASSHTIADTQYF. Using reference TRBV7-6 and TRBJ2-3 for the parts outside the CDR3, the full variable domain is GAGVSQSPRYKVTKRGQDVALRCDPISGHVSLYWYRQALGQGPEFLTYFNYEAQQDKSGLPNDRFSAERPEGSISTLTIQRTEQRDSAMYRCASSHTIADTQYFGPGTRLTVL.

This clonotype appeared a few times. The J gene is TRBJ2-3, the V gene TRBV12-3 or TRBV12-4; 7 positions agree with TRBD1. The V segment lost 2 bases and the J segment 5 bases; nucleotides outside the gene matches: 7. The CDR3 is 15 amino acids. CDR3 nucleotides: TGTGCCAGCAGTTTAAGGGACAGCTCACAAGATACGCAGTATTTT. Its translation: CASSLRDSSQDTQYF.

About this clonotype: This may arise from a read error, as a much more abundant clone is one base away. The V call is TRBV12-3 or TRBV12-4, the J call TRBJ2-1; weak D call: TRBD2 (6 bases). CDR3 length: 16 residues. Trimming shortened V by 4 bases and J by 8 bases, and 21 bases separated the two germline ends. The CDR3 coding sequence is TGTGCCAGCAGTTCGGACTCCTTTGACCCTAGCGATGAGCAGTTCTTC. This sequence encodes CASSSDSFDPSDEQFF.